The 22 T cell receptor beta chains presented below share a single source sample, sequenced in a study of CD8+CD57+ T cells in acquired aplastic anemia (dated 2018 in TCRdb). Sequencing used an Illumina HiSeq 2000. Genomic DNA was used as template for profiling of TCR beta VDJ combinations and CDR3 sequences. TCRdb itself trimmed the public reads at Q25 with fastp, ran MiXCR and retained productive beta chains. CDR3 protein sequences are deduplicated, and each keeps its most common genes and DNA. This sample holds about 200,000 distinct CDR3 sequences; 30% to 35% were observed only once. The ten largest account for 1.1% of the sample. The source material was sorted CD4+, CD8+, or CD8+CD57+ T cells (not recorded which) from PBMCs. The receptor set was obtained from a human donor in good health, serving as a control.

The gene calls are TRBV15 and TRBJ2-3; tentatively, D is TRBD2 (6 bases). V gave up 3 bases and J gave up 1 base, with 8 bases separating them. The CDR3 length is 14 residues. Germline-derived CDR1 and CDR2 are LNHNV and YYDKDF (reference sequence). CDR3 in amino acids: CATSRGGGTDTQYF. The CDR3 nucleotides read TGTGCCACCAGCAGGGGGGGAGGCACAGATACGCAGTATTTT.

Ten or more counts support this clonotype. This chain connects TRBV7-9 to TRBJ2-7; D is perhaps TRBD1 (6 bases). The CDR3 contains 14 residues. V was trimmed by 5 bases and J by 1 base, leaving 12 bases between them. Germline V gene sequence: CDR1 SEHNR, CDR2 FQNEAQ (reference sequence). In nucleotides, the CDR3 is TGTGCCAGCAGCGCTCTGACAGGATCCTACGAGCAGTACTTC. It yields the protein CASSALTGSYEQYF.

This clonotype appeared once. The chain has TRBV19 and TRBJ2-7, with 10 positions matching TRBD2. After removal of 6 bases from V and 3 bases from J, the junction contained 5 bases not matched to a gene. There are 14 residues in the CDR3. Germline V CDR1 and CDR2: LNHDA, SQIVND (reference sequence). CDR3 coding DNA: TGTGCCAGTAGCCACGGGACTAGCGTCTACGAGCAGTACTTC. Protein product: CASSHGTSVYEQYF.

Of note for this clonotype: A much larger clone sits a single nucleotide away, making a read error possible. This chain joins TRBV10-1 and TRBJ2-7, with no clear D. Trimming pared 3 bases from V and 13 bases from J, leaving 19 bases between. The germline gives CDR1 WNHNN, CDR2 SYGVQD (reference sequence). The CDR3 contains 13 residues. The CDR3 DNA reads TGCGCCAGCAGTGAAATACCGTCGACTCCCACATACTTC. This encodes CASSEIPSTPTYF.

The chain is built from TRBV19 and TRBJ2-5; 7 positions agree with TRBD1. The germline CDR1 and CDR2 sequences are LNHDA and SQIVND (reference sequence). With V trimmed by 5 bases and J by 6 bases, 6 bases remained unmatched. The CDR3 contains 13 residues. Written as DNA, the CDR3 is TGTGCCAGTAGTCAGGGGGAAATCAAGACCCAGTACTTC. This translates into CASSQGEIKTQYF.

The gene calls are TRBV7-9 and TRBJ1-2; tentative D call: TRBD1 (6 bases). CDR1 and CDR2 from the germline V gene are SEHNR and FQNEAQ (reference sequence). The CDR3 consists of 13 residues. With 5 bases removed from V and 4 bases from J, the gap between germline ends came to 11 bases. CDR3 DNA sequence: TGTGCCAGCAGCCCGCCCAGGGGCTATGGCTACACCTTC. Translation gives CASSPPRGYGYTF. The entire variable domain, with the rest obtained from reference TRBV7-9 and TRBJ1-2, is as follows: DTGVSQNPRHKITKRGQNVTFRCDPISEHNRLYWYRQTLGQGPEFLTYFQNEAQLEKSRLLSDRFSAERPKGSFSTLEIQRTEQGDSAMYLCASSPPRGYGYTFGSGTRLTVV.

Many counts were recorded for this clonotype. The chain recombines TRBV19 with TRBJ2-3; unclear D gene. CDR1 is LNHDA, CDR2 SQIVND, per germline (reference sequence). Trimming removed 1 base at V and 2 bases at J, with 7 bases between. The CDR3 covers 14 residues. This chain's CDR3 is CASSIGQNTDTQYF. In DNA form, the CDR3 reads TGTGCCAGTAGTATAGGGCAGAACACAGATACGCAGTATTTT.

This chain joins TRBV30 and TRBJ1-2; 9 bases map to TRBD1. V trimming: 5 bases; J trimming: 2 bases; junction bases outside the gene matches: 0. This CDR3 is built from 12 residues. The V gene's germline CDR1 is GTSNPN and CDR2 SVGIG (reference sequence). CDR3 region: CAWGQGNYGYTF. The CDR3 DNA is TGTGCCTGGGGACAGGGGAACTATGGCTACACCTTC.

This clonotype was seen only a few times. The chain is built from TRBV6-5 and TRBJ2-5; D gene uncertain. In germline, CDR1 is MNHEY, CDR2 SVGAGI. With 2 bases removed from V and 3 bases from J, the gap between germline ends came to 7 bases. The CDR3 is 13 amino acids. CDR3 bases: TGTGCCAGCAGTTACAGCGTAGAAGAGACCCAGTACTTC. It codes for CASSYSVEETQYF.

Worth noting for this clonotype: Relative to the germline gene, one junction end is altered; a read error may explain this. The V call is TRBV6-5, the J call TRBJ1-6; D remains ambiguous. Looked up from germline, CDR1 is MNHEY and CDR2 is SVGAGI. CDR3 length: 13 amino acids. This CDR3 is CASGYSRNSPLHF. The CDR3 DNA follows: TGTGCCAGCGGTTACTCTAGGAATTCACCCCTCCACTTT.

The V and J genes are TRBV20-1 and TRBJ1-4; a possible D gene is TRBD1 (5 bases). The CDR3 runs 14 residues. CDR1 and CDR2 from the germline V gene are DFQATT and SNEGSKA (reference sequence). Deletions cut 3 bases from V and 2 bases from J, with 10 bases between. The CDR3 region is CSARGGSTNEKLFF. CDR3 nucleotide sequence: TGCAGTGCTAGGGGGGGGAGTACTAATGAAAAACTGTTTTTT.

This clonotype has ten or more counts. This chain connects TRBV29-1 to TRBJ2-6, with D possibly being TRBD1 (6 bases). From germline, CDR1 is SQVTM and CDR2 ANQGSEA. The CDR3 covers 16 residues. V gave up 5 bases and J gave up 0 bases, with 14 bases separating them. DNA for the CDR3: TGCAGCGTTTCCGGGACAATAAACTCTGGGGCCAACGTCCTGACTTTC. This sequence encodes CSVSGTINSGANVLTF. The complete variable domain, with remaining parts taken from reference TRBV29-1 and TRBJ2-6, reads SAVISQKPSRDICQRGTSLTIQCQVDSQVTMMFWYRQQPGQSLTLIATANQGSEATYESGFVIDKFPISRPNLTFSTLTVSNMSPEDSSIYLCSVSGTINSGANVLTFGAGSRLTVL.

The J gene is TRBJ2-2, the V gene TRBV12-3 or TRBV12-4; D tentatively reads TRBD1 or TRBD2 (5 bases each). V was shortened by 4 bases and J by 1 base, with 16 bases between the two germline ends. CDR3 length equals 17 residues. The CDR3: CASSSTPGTGNTGELFF. The CDR3 bases are TGTGCCAGCAGTTCTACCCCTGGGACGGGGAACACCGGGGAGCTGTTTTTT.

As for this clonotype: Since a much larger clone is just one base distant, this may be a read error. The chain employs TRBV11-2 and TRBJ1-2; no clear D. CDR3 size: 17 residues. Germline lookup yields CDR1 SGHAT and CDR2 FQNNGV. V was shortened by 9 bases and J by 6 bases, with 29 bases between the two germline ends. DNA of the CDR3: TGTGCCAGTACCATCGGCGTAGGTGTTTCCCTTGCACATGGCTACACCTTC. Protein: CASTIGVGVSLAHGYTF.

This clonotype was recorded a few times. This rearrangement joins TRBV2 to TRBJ1-2; D is perhaps TRBD1 (5 bases). Per germline, CDR1 SNHLY and CDR2 FYNNEI. Trimming pared 5 bases from V and 7 bases from J, leaving 14 bases between. This CDR3 comprises 13 residues. The chain's CDR3 is CASSLSGGAGYTF. Here the CDR3 DNA reads TGTGCCAGCAGTTTATCAGGTGGGGCTGGCTACACCTTC.

This clonotype was counted many times. The chain carries TRBV6-5 and TRBJ1-2; no clear D gene. The CDR3 has 15 amino acids. CDR1 and CDR2 (germline): MNHEY, SVGAGI. Trimming cost V 4 bases and J 8 bases, with 20 bases left between them. This CDR3 is CASSSSWTFSGGYTF. The DNA of the CDR3 is TGTGCCAGCAGTTCCTCTTGGACCTTCTCGGGGGGCTACACCTTC.

The chain combines TRBV18 with TRBJ1-1, with unresolved D. V was trimmed by 0 bases and J by 3 bases, leaving 8 bases between them. Germline CDR1 and CDR2: KGHSH and LQKENI. The CDR3 spans 14 residues. CDR3 sequence: CASSPPNSHTEAFF. In DNA form, the CDR3 reads TGTGCCAGCTCACCACCGAACAGCCACACTGAAGCTTTCTTT.

V usage is TRBV11-2 and J usage is TRBJ2-7, with unresolved D. The CDR3 is made up of 14 amino acids. Germline V gene data show CDR1 as SGHAT and CDR2 as FQNNGV. V was shortened by 1 base and J by 3 bases, with 10 bases between the two germline ends. CDR3 in amino acids: CASSLADTYYEQYF. In DNA form, the CDR3 reads TGTGCCAGCAGCTTAGCCGACACGTACTACGAGCAGTACTTC. Combining the CDR3 with reference TRBV11-2 and TRBJ2-7 gives the whole variable domain EAGVAQSPRYKIIEKRQSVAFWCNPISGHATLYWYQQILGQGPKLLIQFQNNGVVDDSQLPKDRFSAERLKGVDSTLKIQPAKLEDSAVYLCASSLADTYYEQYFGPGTRLTVT.

This clonotype was counted between two and nine times. The chain employs TRBV4-2 and TRBJ2-1; TRBD1 might be the D (5 bases). In germline, CDR1 is LGHNA, CDR2 YNFKEQ. The CDR3 length is 13 residues. Trimming took 1 base from V and 7 from J, leaving 8 bases between them. CDR3 sequence reads: CASSQGGWNEQFF. For the CDR3, the DNA is TGTGCCAGCAGCCAAGGGGGCTGGAATGAGCAGTTCTTC.

This clonotype has a count of ten or more. V usage is TRBV6-5 and J usage is TRBJ1-2; the match to TRBD1 covers 11 bases. This CDR3 comprises 16 residues. Germline V gives CDR1 MNHEY, CDR2 SVGAGI. V lost 2 bases to trimming and J lost 4 bases; unmatched junction nucleotides: 6. The CDR3 DNA is TGTGCCAGCAGTTACGACCGGACAGGGGGCCTCTATGGCTACACCTTC. Protein product: CASSYDRTGGLYGYTF.

This clonotype was detected ten times or more. V and J are TRBV12-3 or TRBV12-4 and TRBJ2-1, with D possibly matching TRBD2 (6 bases). CDR3 length: 12 amino acids. With 6 bases removed from V and 9 bases from J, the gap between germline ends came to 12 bases. In nucleotides, the CDR3 is TGTGCCAGCAGGCAGCGGGCCCGTGAGCAGTTCTTC. It specifies CASRQRAREQFF.

The V and J genes are TRBV19 and TRBJ1-5; 7 positions agree with TRBD1. The V and J ends lost 5 bases and 2 bases, in that order; junction bases with no gene match: 9. The CDR3 covers 16 residues. The germline V gene encodes CDR1 LNHDA and CDR2 SQIVND (reference sequence). CDR3 nucleotides: TGTGCCAGTAGTTCCGCCCCGGGACAGCGCAATCAGCCCCAGCATTTT. Protein sequence: CASSSAPGQRNQPQHF.